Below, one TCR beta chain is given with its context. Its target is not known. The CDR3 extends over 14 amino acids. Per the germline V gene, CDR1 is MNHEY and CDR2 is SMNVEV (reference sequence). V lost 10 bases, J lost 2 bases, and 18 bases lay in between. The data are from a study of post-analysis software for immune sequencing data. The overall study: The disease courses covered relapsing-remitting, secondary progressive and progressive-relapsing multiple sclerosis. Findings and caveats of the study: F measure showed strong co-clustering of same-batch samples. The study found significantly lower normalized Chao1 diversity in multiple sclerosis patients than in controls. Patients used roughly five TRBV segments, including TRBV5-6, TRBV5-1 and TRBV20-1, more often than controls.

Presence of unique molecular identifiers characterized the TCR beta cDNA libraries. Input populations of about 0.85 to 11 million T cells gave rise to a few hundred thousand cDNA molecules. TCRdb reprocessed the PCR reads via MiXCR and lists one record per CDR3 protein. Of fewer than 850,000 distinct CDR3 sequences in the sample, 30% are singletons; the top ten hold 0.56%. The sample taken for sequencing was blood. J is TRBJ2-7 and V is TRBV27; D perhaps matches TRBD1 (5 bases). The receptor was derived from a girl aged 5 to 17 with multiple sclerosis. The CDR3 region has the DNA TGTGCCACATCCCGGGTGGGCAGGGCCTACGAGCAGTACTTC. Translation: CATSRVGRAYEQYF.